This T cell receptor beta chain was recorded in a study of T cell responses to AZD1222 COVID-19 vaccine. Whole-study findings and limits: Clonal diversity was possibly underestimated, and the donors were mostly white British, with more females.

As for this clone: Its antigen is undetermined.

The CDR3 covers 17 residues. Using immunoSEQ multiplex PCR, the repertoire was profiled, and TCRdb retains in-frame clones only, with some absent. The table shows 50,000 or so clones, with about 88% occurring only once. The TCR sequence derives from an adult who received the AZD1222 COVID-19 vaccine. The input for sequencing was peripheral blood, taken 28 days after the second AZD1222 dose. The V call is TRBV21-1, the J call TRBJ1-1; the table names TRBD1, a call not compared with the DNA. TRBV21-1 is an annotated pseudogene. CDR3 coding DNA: TGTGCCAGCAGCTTACGAATCCGGGACAGGTTGAACACTGAAGCTTTCTTT. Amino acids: CASSLRIRDRLNTEAFF.